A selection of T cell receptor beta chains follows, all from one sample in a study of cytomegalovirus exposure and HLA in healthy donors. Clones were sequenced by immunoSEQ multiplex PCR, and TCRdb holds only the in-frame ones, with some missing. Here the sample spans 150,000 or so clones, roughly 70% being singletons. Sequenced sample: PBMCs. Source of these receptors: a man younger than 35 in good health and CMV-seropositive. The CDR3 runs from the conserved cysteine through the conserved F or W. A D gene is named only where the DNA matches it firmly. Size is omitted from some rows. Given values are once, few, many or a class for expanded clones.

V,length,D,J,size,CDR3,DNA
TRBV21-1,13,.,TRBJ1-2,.,CASTRTSNYGYTF,TGTGCCAGCACCAGGACTTCGAACTATGGCTACACCTTC
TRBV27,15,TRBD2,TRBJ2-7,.,CASSSGLAGTYEQYF,TGTGCCAGCAGTTCGGGACTAGCGGGCACCTACGAGCAGTACTTC
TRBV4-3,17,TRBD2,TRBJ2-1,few,CASSQGITGSAGDEQFF,TGCGCCAGCAGCCAAGGAATAACGGGATCAGCGGGAGATGAGCAGTTCTTC
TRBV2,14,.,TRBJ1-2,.,CASSESFEGGGYTF,TGTGCCAGCAGTGAGTCGTTTGAGGGCGGAGGCTACACCTTC
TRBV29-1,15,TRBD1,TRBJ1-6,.,CSVSPGGQPNSPLHF,TGCAGCGTTTCACCAGGGGGGCAGCCTAATTCACCCCTCCACTTT
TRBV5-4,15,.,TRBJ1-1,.,CASSLGTGLGTEAFF,TGTGCCAGCAGCTTGGGAACAGGGTTGGGCACTGAAGCTTTCTTT
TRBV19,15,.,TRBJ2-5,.,CASSSGRGAWETQYF,TGTGCCAGTAGCTCTGGGAGGGGGGCTTGGGAGACCCAGTACTTC
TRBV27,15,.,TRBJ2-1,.,CASSFNIAPYNEQFF,TGTGCCAGCAGTTTCAATATAGCCCCTTACAATGAGCAGTTCTTC
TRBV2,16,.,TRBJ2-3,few,CASSAPGTLGTDTQYF,TGTGCCAGCAGTGCACCCGGGACTCTCGGCACAGATACGCAGTATTTT
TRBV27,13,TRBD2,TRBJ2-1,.,CASSRLAGGEQFF,TGTGCCAGCAGTCGACTAGCTGGAGGGGAGCAGTTCTTC
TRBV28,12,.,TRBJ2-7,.,CAFGGSSYEQYF,TGTGCCTTCGGCGGCAGCTCCTACGAGCAGTACTTC
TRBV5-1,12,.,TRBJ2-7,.,CASSQTRYEQYF,TGCGCCAGCAGCCAGACACGCTACGAGCAGTACTTC
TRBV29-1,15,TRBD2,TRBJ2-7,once,CSVGLAEVPSYEQYF,TGCAGCGTCGGACTAGCGGAGGTCCCCTCCTACGAGCAGTACTTC
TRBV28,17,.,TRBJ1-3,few,CASSLGGRTRSGNTIYF,TGTGCCAGCAGTTTGGGGGGACGGACCCGCTCTGGAAACACCATATATTTT
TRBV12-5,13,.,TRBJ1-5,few,CASGLDSNQPQHF,TGTGCTAGTGGACTCGATAGCAATCAGCCCCAGCATTTT
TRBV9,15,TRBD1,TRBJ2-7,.,CASSVEGTGNNEQYF,TGTGCCAGCAGCGTAGAAGGGACAGGGAATAACGAGCAGTACTTC
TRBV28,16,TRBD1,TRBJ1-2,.,CASRLRSGTGGLGYTF,TGTGCCAGCAGACTACGCTCCGGGACAGGGGGCCTTGGCTACACCTTC
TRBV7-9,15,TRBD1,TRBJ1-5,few,CASSSRGTEDQPQHF,TGTGCCAGCAGCTCCCGCGGGACAGAAGATCAGCCCCAGCATTTT
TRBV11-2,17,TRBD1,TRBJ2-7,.,CASSFSGTGSSTYEQYF,TGTGCCAGCAGCTTTTCCGGGACAGGCTCTTCCACCTACGAGCAGTACTTC
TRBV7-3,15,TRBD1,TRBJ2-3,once,CASSSRTGGIDTQYF,TGTGCCAGCAGCTCCCGGACAGGGGGAATAGATACGCAGTATTTT
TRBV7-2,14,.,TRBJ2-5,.,CASSLMVTEETQYF,TGTGCCAGCAGCTTAATGGTGACAGAAGAGACCCAGTACTTC
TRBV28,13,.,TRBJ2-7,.,CASSTTLPNEQYF,TGTGCCAGCAGCACTACTCTCCCCAACGAGCAGTACTTC
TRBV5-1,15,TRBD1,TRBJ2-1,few,CASSKPGTGVDEQFF,TGCGCCAGCAGCAAACCCGGGACAGGGGTAGATGAGCAGTTCTTC
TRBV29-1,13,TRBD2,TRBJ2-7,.,CSVDKAGSYEQYF,TGCAGCGTTGATAAAGCGGGAAGCTACGAGCAGTACTTC
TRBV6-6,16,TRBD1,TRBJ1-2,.,CASSSSGTGGAWGYTF,TGTGCCAGCAGTTCATCCGGGACAGGGGGCGCGTGGGGCTACACCTTC
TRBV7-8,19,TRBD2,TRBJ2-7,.,CASSLASGTSIGINYEQYF,TGTGCCAGCAGCTTAGCATCCGGGACTAGTATCGGTATAAACTACGAGCAGTACTTC
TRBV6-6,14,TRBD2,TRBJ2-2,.,CASSASGITGELFF,TGTGCCAGCAGTGCTAGCGGGATCACCGGGGAGCTGTTTTTT
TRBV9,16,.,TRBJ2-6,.,CASSVVGGDGANVLTF,TGTGCCAGCAGCGTAGTAGGAGGGGATGGGGCCAACGTCCTGACTTTC
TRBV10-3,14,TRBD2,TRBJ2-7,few,CAISPGLVSPEQYF,TGTGCCATCAGTCCGGGACTAGTTTCTCCCGAGCAGTACTTC
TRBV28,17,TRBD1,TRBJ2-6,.,CASSLPDRVAGANVLTF,TGTGCCAGCAGTTTGCCGGACAGGGTAGCGGGGGCCAACGTCCTGACTTTC
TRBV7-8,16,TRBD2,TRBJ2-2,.,CASSLRLAGPTGELFF,TGTGCCAGCAGCTTAAGACTAGCGGGACCCACCGGGGAGCTGTTTTTT
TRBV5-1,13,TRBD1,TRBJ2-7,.,CASSLDRGHEQYF,TGCGCCAGCAGCTTGGACAGGGGTCACGAGCAGTACTTC
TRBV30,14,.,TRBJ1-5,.,CAWSVSQASQPQHF,TGTGCCTGGAGTGTTTCCCAAGCGAGTCAGCCCCAGCATTTT
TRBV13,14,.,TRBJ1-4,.,CASSLQGTNEKLFF,TGTGCCAGCAGCTTACAGGGGACTAATGAAAAACTGTTTTTT
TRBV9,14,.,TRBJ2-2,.,CASSPRFSPGELFF,TGTGCCAGCAGCCCCAGGTTTAGTCCGGGGGAGCTGTTTTTT
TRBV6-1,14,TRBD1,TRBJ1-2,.,CASNPTGTGYGYTF,TGTGCCAGCAATCCAACCGGGACAGGCTATGGCTACACCTTC
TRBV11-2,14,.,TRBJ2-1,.,CASSLEIGGYEQFF,TGTGCCAGCAGCTTAGAAATCGGGGGATATGAGCAGTTCTTC
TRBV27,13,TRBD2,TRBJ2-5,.,CASGGLGLRAQYF,TGTGCCAGCGGGGGACTAGGCCTAAGGGCCCAGTACTTC
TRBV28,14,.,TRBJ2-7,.,CASSFRGAPYEQYF,TGTGCCAGCAGTTTCAGGGGAGCCCCCTACGAGCAGTACTTC